A selection of T cell receptor beta chains follows, all from one sample in a study of cytomegalovirus exposure and HLA in healthy donors. The repertoire was sequenced with immunoSEQ multiplex PCR; TCRdb's copy has only in-frame clones and lacks some. The table lists over 150,000 clones, about four fifths of them singletons. The sample was PBMCs. The origin of the receptors is a male donor in good health and CMV-seronegative. The CDR3 runs from the conserved cysteine through the conserved F or W. The order of the fields is J gene, D gene, V gene, clone size, CDR3 protein, CDR3 DNA. The D gene is left open where the match is weak. The size entry is marked missing in some rows and otherwise reads once, few, many or a size class.

>TRBJ2-7|TRBD1|TRBV29-1|once
CSVEKAGGYEQYF
TGCAGCGTTGAGAAGGCAGGGGGCTACGAGCAGTACTTC
>TRBJ2-2|TRBD2|TRBV5-6|.
CASSRLAGDTGELFF
TGTGCCAGCAGTAGACTAGCGGGAGACACCGGGGAGCTGTTTTTT
>TRBJ2-7|.|TRBV27|.
CASSLNRAYEQYF
TGTGCCAGCAGTTTAAACAGGGCCTACGAGCAGTACTTC
>TRBJ2-6|.|TRBV9|once
CASSVEGGGPLSGANVLTF
TGTGCCAGCAGCGTAGAAGGGGGGGGTCCCTTATCTGGGGCCAACGTCCTGACTTTC
>TRBJ1-4|.|TRBV28|.
CASSPDRGTNEKLFF
TGTGCCAGCAGTCCCGACCGGGGAACTAATGAAAAACTGTTTTTT
>TRBJ2-7|.|TRBV7-9|.
CASSLLTGSYEQYF
TGTGCCAGCAGCTTGCTAACGGGGTCCTACGAGCAGTACTTC
>TRBJ2-5|TRBD1|TRBV2|.
CASRAGTGGGETQYF
TGTGCCAGCAGGGCCGGGACAGGGGGCGGGGAGACCCAGTACTTC
>TRBJ1-4|TRBD1|TRBV7-9|.
CASSLSLTGEKLFF
TGTGCCAGCAGCTTAAGCTTGACAGGGGAAAAACTGTTTTTT
>TRBJ1-1|.|TRBV29-1|few
CSVALRQVLVAEAFF
TGCAGCGTTGCCCTCAGGCAGGTGTTAGTTGCTGAAGCTTTCTTT
>TRBJ2-5|TRBD2|TRBV7-2|.
CASSFRPSGGETQYF
TGTGCCAGCAGCTTCAGGCCTAGCGGGGGAGAGACCCAGTACTTC
>TRBJ1-6|.|TRBV19|.
CASSIGGGNSPLHF
TGTGCCAGTAGTATTGGGGGGGGTAATTCACCCCTCCACTTT
>TRBJ2-7|TRBD2|TRBV7-6|.
CASSRLISGERYEQYF
TGTGCCAGCAGCCGACTTATCAGCGGGGAACGCTACGAGCAGTACTTC
>TRBJ2-2|.|TRBV6-6|.
CASSYPLGADTGELFF
TGTGCCAGCAGTTACCCGCTGGGGGCTGACACCGGGGAGCTGTTTTTT
>TRBJ2-1|.|TRBV29-1|.
CSALGGQINEQFF
TGCAGCGCCCTAGGCGGACAGATCAATGAGCAGTTCTTC
>TRBJ2-7|TRBD2|TRBV4-1|.
CASSREGAGASSYEQYF
TGCGCCAGCAGCCGCGAGGGAGCGGGGGCATCCTCCTACGAGCAGTACTTC
>TRBJ2-3|.|TRBV21-1|.
CASSIGLAGVSDTQYF
TGTGCCAGCAGCATTGGGCTAGCGGGAGTCTCGGATACGCAGTATTTT
>TRBJ2-7|.|TRBV30|.
CAWASGVEQYF
TGTGCCTGGGCCTCAGGGGTAGAGCAGTACTTC
>TRBJ2-7|.|TRBV19|.
CASSIAPGEQYF
TGTGCCAGTAGTATCGCACCCGGGGAGCAGTACTTC
>TRBJ2-7|.|TRBV29-1|.
CSVAGRGSSEQYF
TGCAGCGTTGCTGGCAGGGGATCCTCCGAGCAGTACTTC
>TRBJ2-7|.|TRBV18|.
CASSRDGKSYEQYF
TGTGCCAGCTCACGTGACGGGAAAAGCTACGAGCAGTACTTC
>TRBJ1-1|TRBD1|TRBV7-2|.
CASSFNRGNTEAFF
TGTGCCAGCAGCTTTAACAGGGGGAACACTGAAGCTTTCTTT
>TRBJ2-7|.|TRBV29-1|.
CSVEFGSFSPYEQYF
TGCAGCGTTGAGTTTGGCTCATTTAGCCCCTACGAGCAGTACTTC
>TRBJ2-7|TRBD1|TRBV5-4|.
CASSRDRSYEQYF
TGTGCCAGCAGCAGGGACAGAAGCTACGAGCAGTACTTC
>TRBJ1-5|TRBD1|TRBV19|.
CASSIHRGLGNQPQHF
TGTGCCAGTTCTATCCACAGGGGGTTGGGCAATCAGCCCCAGCATTTT
>TRBJ2-1|.|TRBV7-9|.
CASSLVGAAYNEQFF
TGTGCCAGCAGCTTAGTGGGGGCCGCCTACAATGAGCAGTTCTTC
>TRBJ1-3|.|TRBV9|.
CASSGSTGYSGNTIYF
TGTGCCAGCAGCGGATCGACAGGCTACTCTGGAAACACCATATATTTT
>TRBJ2-7|TRBD1|TRBV29-1|.
CSARQGTRPYEQYF
TGCAGCGCAAGACAGGGGACCCGTCCCTACGAGCAGTACTTC
>TRBJ2-3|.|TRBV9|.
CASSGYGAAQYF
TGTGCCAGCAGCGGATATGGAGCTGCGCAGTATTTT
>TRBJ2-7|.|TRBV5-7|.
CASSLWGTIRTYEQYF
TGTGCCAGCTCCTTGTGGGGGACAATCAGAACCTACGAGCAGTACTTC
>TRBJ2-7|TRBD1|TRBV28|.
CASTKRGQSSYEQYF
TGTGCCAGCACCAAAAGGGGACAGAGCTCCTACGAGCAGTACTTC
>TRBJ2-7|.|TRBV4-2|.
CASSQGKGSPLLYEQYF
TGTGCCAGCAGCCAGGGTAAGGGGTCCCCCCTCCTATACGAGCAGTACTTC
>TRBJ1-1|.|TRBV19|.
CASSTTGDTEAFF
TGTGCCAGTAGTACGACAGGCGACACTGAAGCTTTCTTT
>TRBJ1-2|.|TRBV5-1|.
CASSLGQKSHGYTF
TGCGCCAGCAGCTTGGGACAGAAAAGCCATGGCTACACCTTC
>TRBJ2-5|.|TRBV6-1|.
CASSSGTPWGETQYF
TGTGCCAGCAGTTCCGGGACACCCTGGGGAGAGACCCAGTACTTC
>TRBJ2-1|TRBD2|TRBV6-5|.
CASSYSASGSGEQFF
TGTGCCAGCAGTTACTCGGCTAGCGGGAGCGGTGAGCAGTTCTTC
>TRBJ1-2|.|TRBV27|.
CASSLAPANYGYTF
TGTGCCAGCAGTTTAGCGCCCGCTAACTATGGCTACACCTTC